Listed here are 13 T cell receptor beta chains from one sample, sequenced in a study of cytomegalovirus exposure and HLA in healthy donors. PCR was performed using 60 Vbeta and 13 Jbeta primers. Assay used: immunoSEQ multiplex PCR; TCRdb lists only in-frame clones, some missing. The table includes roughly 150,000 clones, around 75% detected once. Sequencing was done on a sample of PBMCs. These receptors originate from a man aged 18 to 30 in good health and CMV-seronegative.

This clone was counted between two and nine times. The CDR3 DNA follows: TGTGCCAGCAGCATCTCCGGGGTCTCTGGGGCCAACGTCCTGACTTTC. Amino acid sequence: CASSISGVSGANVLTF. The chain joins TRBV11-2 to TRBJ2-6, with D tentatively TRBD2 (5 bases). The length of the CDR3 is 16 residues. V was trimmed by 5 bases and J by 0 bases, leaving 11 bases between them. Germline V gives CDR1 SGHAT, CDR2 FQNNGV.

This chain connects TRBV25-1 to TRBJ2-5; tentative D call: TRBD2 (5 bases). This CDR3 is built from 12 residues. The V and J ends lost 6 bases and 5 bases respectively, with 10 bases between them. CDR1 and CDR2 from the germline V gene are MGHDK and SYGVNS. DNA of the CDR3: TGTGCCAGCAGCCCTTCGGGGGAGACCCAGTACTTC. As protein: CASSPSGETQYF.

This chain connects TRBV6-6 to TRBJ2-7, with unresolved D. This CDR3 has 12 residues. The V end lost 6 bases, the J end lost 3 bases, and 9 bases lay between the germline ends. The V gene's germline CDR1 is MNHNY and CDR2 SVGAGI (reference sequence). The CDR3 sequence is CASSLSNYEQYF. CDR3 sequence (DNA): TGTGCCAGCAGCCTATCTAACTACGAGCAGTACTTC.

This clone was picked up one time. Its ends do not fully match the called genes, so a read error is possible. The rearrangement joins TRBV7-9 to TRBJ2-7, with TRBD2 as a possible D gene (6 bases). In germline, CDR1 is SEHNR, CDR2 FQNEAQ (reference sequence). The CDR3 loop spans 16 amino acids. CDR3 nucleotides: TGTTCCAGCAGCGCCCACCTCCCTAGCGCCGGCTACGAGCAGTACTTC. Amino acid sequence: CSSSAHLPSAGYEQYF. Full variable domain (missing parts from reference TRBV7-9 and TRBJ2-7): DTGVSQNPRHKITKRGQNVTFRCDPISEHNRLYWYRQTLGQGPEFLTYFQNEAQLEKSRLLSDRFSAERPKGSFSTLEIQRTEQGDSAMYLCSSSAHLPSAGYEQYFGPGTRLTVT.

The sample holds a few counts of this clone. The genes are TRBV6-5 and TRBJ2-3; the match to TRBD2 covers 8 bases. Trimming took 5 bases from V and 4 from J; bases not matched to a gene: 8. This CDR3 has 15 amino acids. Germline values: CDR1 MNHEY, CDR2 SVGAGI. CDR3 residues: CASSTGGTRADTQYF. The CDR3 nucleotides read TGTGCCAGCAGTACTGGGGGGACTAGAGCAGATACGCAGTATTTT.

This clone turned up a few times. The CDR3 loop is CASSLSTGSPEQYF. CDR3 in DNA: TGTGCCAGCAGTTTATCGACAGGGTCCCCCGAGCAGTACTTC. V and J are TRBV27 and TRBJ2-7, with 7 bases that match TRBD1. Germline assignment: CDR1 MNHEY and CDR2 SMNVEV (reference sequence). The V and J ends lost 0 bases and 6 bases, in that order; junction bases with no gene match: 5. The CDR3 has 14 residues.

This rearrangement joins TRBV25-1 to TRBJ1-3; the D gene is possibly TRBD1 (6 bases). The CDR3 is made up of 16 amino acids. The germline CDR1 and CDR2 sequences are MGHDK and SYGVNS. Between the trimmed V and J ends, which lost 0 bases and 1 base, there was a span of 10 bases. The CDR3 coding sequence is TGTGCCAGCAGTGAATATCGGGGGGCATCTGGAAACACCATATATTTT. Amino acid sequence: CASSEYRGASGNTIYF.

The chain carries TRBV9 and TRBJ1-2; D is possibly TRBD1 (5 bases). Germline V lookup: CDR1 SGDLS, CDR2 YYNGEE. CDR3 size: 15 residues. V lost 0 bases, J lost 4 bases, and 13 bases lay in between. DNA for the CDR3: TGTGCCAGCAGCGTAGGGGGGGAGCCTAGCTATGGCTACACCTTC. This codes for CASSVGGEPSYGYTF.

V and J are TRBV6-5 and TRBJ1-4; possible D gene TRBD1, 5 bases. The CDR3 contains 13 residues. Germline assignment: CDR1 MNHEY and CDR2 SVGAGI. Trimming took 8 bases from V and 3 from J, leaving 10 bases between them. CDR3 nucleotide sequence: TGTGCCAGCCTAGACAGAGCTAATGAAAAACTGTTTTTT. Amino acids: CASLDRANEKLFF.

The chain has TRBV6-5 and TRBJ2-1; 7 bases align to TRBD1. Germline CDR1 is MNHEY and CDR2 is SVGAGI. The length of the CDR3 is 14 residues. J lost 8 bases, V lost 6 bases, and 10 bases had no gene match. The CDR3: CASRVLEGAYEQFF. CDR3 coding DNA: TGTGCCAGCAGGGTACTTGAGGGGGCCTATGAGCAGTTCTTC.

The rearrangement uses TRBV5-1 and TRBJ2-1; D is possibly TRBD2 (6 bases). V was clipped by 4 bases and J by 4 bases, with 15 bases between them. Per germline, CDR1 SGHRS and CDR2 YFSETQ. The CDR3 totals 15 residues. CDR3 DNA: TGCGCCAGCAGCCCCTTGCGGAGGGATTACAATGAGCAGTTCTTC. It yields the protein CASSPLRRDYNEQFF. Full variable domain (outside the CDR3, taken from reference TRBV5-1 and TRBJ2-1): KAGVTQTPRYLIKTRGQQVTLSCSPISGHRSVSWYQQTPGQGLQFLFEYFSETQRNKGNFPGRFSGRQFSNSRSEMNVSTLELGDSALYLCASSPLRRDYNEQFFGPGTRLTVL.

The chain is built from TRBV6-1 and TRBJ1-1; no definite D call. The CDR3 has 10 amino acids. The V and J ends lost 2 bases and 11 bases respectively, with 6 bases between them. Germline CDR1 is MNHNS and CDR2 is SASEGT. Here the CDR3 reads CASSESGAFF. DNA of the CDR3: TGTGCCAGCAGTGAAAGCGGGGCTTTCTTT.

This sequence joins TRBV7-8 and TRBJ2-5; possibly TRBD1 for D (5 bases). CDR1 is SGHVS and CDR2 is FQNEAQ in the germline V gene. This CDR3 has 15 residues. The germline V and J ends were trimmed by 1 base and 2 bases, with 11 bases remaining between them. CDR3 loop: CASSLEARTQETQYF. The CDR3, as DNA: TGTGCCAGCAGCTTAGAGGCCAGGACACAAGAGACCCAGTACTTC.